The clone carrying this T cell receptor beta chain was counted only a few times. Its antigen remains unknown. The entry originates in a study of OX40 agonist ivuxolimab in advanced cancers. Study in general: At doses from 0.01 to 10 mg/kg, patients were given intravenous ivuxolimab every 2 weeks. Findings and limits, study-wide: Blood T cells, both CD4+ and CD8+, expanded clonally by week 6 at 0.1 to 3.0 mg/kg.

Measured with immunoSEQ multiplex PCR; TCRdb has only the in-frame clones, and not every one. This sample carries 90,000 or so clones, just under 90% of them seen once, and the ten largest clones take around 1.5%. V was trimmed by 2 bases and J by 1 base, leaving 3 bases between them. Looked up from germline, CDR1 is MNHEY and CDR2 is SMNVEV (reference sequence). This CDR3 comprises 13 residues. Material: CD4+ or CD8+ T cells sorted from blood, obtained in a trial of the OX40 agonist ivuxolimab. The source of this sequence is an adult with an advanced solid tumor such as melanoma, head and neck, liver or kidney cancer. The chain employs TRBV27 and TRBJ1-5; D is uncertain. The CDR3 DNA is TGTGCCAGCAGTTTAGAGAGCAATCAGCCCCAGCATTTT. Protein product: CASSLESNQPQHF.